These 2 T cell receptor beta chains originate from one sample sequenced in a study of human T cells and chemical hapten exposure. Time point here: patch test 1, 2 weeks after DPC sensitization. Described treatment: therapeutic diphenylcyclopropenone sensitization with weekly scalp DPC. Using its own MiXCR run on the RACE reads, TCRdb lists one record per CDR3 protein. The sample shows 340,000 or so distinct CDR3 sequences, approximately 6.9% of them seen only once. This sample comprised whole blood, obtained in connection with sensitization to the hapten diphenylcyclopropenone (DPC). The source of these receptors is a woman aged 18-30 years with alopecia areata. Some clones in this sample may be carry-over from other donors' samples.

This clonotype has just a few counts. The chain has TRBV20-1 and TRBJ2-2; 11 bases map to TRBD2. V shed 0 bases and J 7 bases; nucleotides not matched to a gene: 4. This CDR3 contains 15 residues. Germline V gene lookup returns CDR1 DFQATT and CDR2 SNEGSKA (reference sequence). The CDR3 nucleotides read TGCAGTGCTAGAGATCCCCTAGCGGGGGGCGGGGAGCTGTTTTTT. Translating it yields CSARDPLAGGGELFF.

This clonotype occurred a few times. The chain employs TRBV6-2 or TRBV6-3 and TRBJ2-3; 11 positions match TRBD2. The CDR3 runs to 15 residues. The germline gives CDR1 MNHEY, CDR2 SVGEGT. Trimming took 2 bases from V and 7 from J; bases not matched to a gene: 5. DNA for the CDR3: TGTGCCAGCAGTTACGGGACTAGCGGATTAAATACGCAGTATTTT. Amino acids: CASSYGTSGLNTQYF.